These 31 T cell receptor beta chains were sequenced from one sample in a study of T cell responses to AZD1222 COVID-19 vaccine. Here immunoSEQ multiplex PCR was the method, and the copy in TCRdb shows in-frame clones only, minus some. The table has approximately 67,000 clones, roughly nine tenths seen once. The material sequenced was peripheral blood, taken 28 days after the second AZD1222 dose. The receptors originated from an adult who received the AZD1222 COVID-19 vaccine.

The J gene is TRBJ1-1, the V gene TRBV12-5; 8 positions agree with TRBD1. The ends lost 5 bases at V and 1 base at J; junction bases unmatched: 6. This CDR3 is 15 amino acids long. Germline-derived CDR1 and CDR2 are LGHNT and FRNRAP. The CDR3 loop is CASGAGQVENTEAFF. For the CDR3, the DNA is TGTGCTAGTGGTGCGGGACAGGTCGAGAACACTGAAGCTTTCTTT.

This chain joins TRBV6-5 and TRBJ2-1, with D maybe TRBD2 (5 bases). Germline values: CDR1 MNHEY, CDR2 SVGAGI. The CDR3 has 12 residues. V lost 10 bases, J lost 6 bases, and 13 bases lay in between. The CDR3 DNA reads TGTGCCACCACTAGGGCCTTCAATGAGCAGTTCTTC. Translation: CATTRAFNEQFF.

The chain recombines TRBV5-4 with TRBJ2-3; D remains unclear. This CDR3 region has 11 residues. Germline loops: CDR1 SGHNT, CDR2 YYREEE (reference sequence). The V gene lost 7 bases and the J gene lost 2 bases, with 5 bases spanning the gap. The CDR3 is CASGYTDTQYF. In DNA form, the CDR3 reads TGTGCCAGCGGATACACAGATACGCAGTATTTT.

This sequence joins TRBV5-1 and TRBJ2-7, with 12 bases aligning to TRBD2. The CDR3 extends over 15 amino acids. Germline V CDR1 and CDR2: SGHRS, YFSETQ. J gave up 4 bases and V 4 bases, and 6 bases lay outside the gene matches. This CDR3 reads CASSDGTSGLYEQYF. The DNA of the CDR3 is TGCGCCAGCAGCGATGGGACTAGCGGGCTTTACGAGCAGTACTTC.

The chain joins TRBV19 to TRBJ1-3; D not resolved. Trimming stripped 6 bases from V and 3 bases from J, with 15 bases between. Germline CDR1 LNHDA, CDR2 SQIVND (reference sequence). CDR3 length: 15 amino acids. In DNA, the CDR3 is TGTGCCAGTAGCCCCCTTCCCGGGAGTGGAAACACCATATATTTT. It is translated as CASSPLPGSGNTIYF.

This chain joins TRBV2 and TRBJ1-3; D possibly corresponds to TRBD1 (6 bases). The V end lost 5 bases, the J end lost 4 bases, and 12 bases lay between the germline ends. Germline V CDR1 and CDR2: SNHLY, FYNNEI. The CDR3 runs to 14 residues. The CDR3 DNA reads TGTGCCAGCAGTCTACAGGGTCCCGGAAACACCATATATTTT. It specifies CASSLQGPGNTIYF.

V usage is TRBV10-3 and J usage is TRBJ1-5; D is unclear. The CDR3 sequence is 13 residues long. The germline gives CDR1 ENHRY, CDR2 SYGVKD. The V end was cut by 0 bases, the J end by 10 bases, with 10 bases between. Here the CDR3 reads CAISESNRQPQHF. The CDR3 DNA is TGTGCCATCAGTGAGTCGAATCGCCAACCCCAGCATTTT.

CDR3 loop: CASRQGSNQPQHF. DNA of the CDR3: TGTGCCAGCAGGCAGGGGAGCAATCAGCCCCAGCATTTT. J is TRBJ1-5 and V is TRBV6-5; D perhaps matches TRBD1 (6 bases). Germline V gene data show CDR1 as MNHEY and CDR2 as SVGAGI. Trimming pared 6 bases from V and 1 base from J, leaving 7 bases between. This CDR3 contains 13 residues.

This rearrangement joins TRBV9 to TRBJ2-1, with 9 bases identical to TRBD1. The V gene end was trimmed by 3 bases and the J gene end by 7 bases; junction bases not matched to a gene: 5. Per germline, CDR1 SGDLS and CDR2 YYNGEE. The CDR3 covers 14 residues. The DNA for the CDR3 is TGTGCCAGCAGCGCCCGGGACAGGGCGAATGAGCAGTTCTTC. Encoded protein: CASSARDRANEQFF. The variable domain in full, with the rest retrieved from reference TRBV9 and TRBJ2-1, is DSGVTQTPKHLITATGQRVTLRCSPRSGDLSVYWYQQSLDQGLQFLIQYYNGEERAKGNILERFSAQQFPDLHSELNLSSLELGDSALYFCASSARDRANEQFFGPGTRLTVL.

V is TRBV19 and J is TRBJ2-5; TRBD1 agrees at 9 bases. This CDR3 has 14 amino acids. Germline V gene sequence: CDR1 LNHDA, CDR2 SQIVND (reference sequence). V shed 4 bases, J shed 4 bases, and the junction held 4 bases outside the gene matches. The CDR3 region is CASSTSDRGETQYF. DNA for the CDR3: TGTGCCAGTAGTACTTCGGACAGGGGAGAGACCCAGTACTTC.

The chain is built from TRBV13 and TRBJ2-2; no firm D call. CDR3 length: 14 amino acids. Deletions cut 1 base from V and 4 bases from J, with 7 bases between. Germline lookup yields CDR1 PRHDT and CDR2 FYEKMQ (reference sequence). This CDR3 is CASSLVGGTGELFF. CDR3 DNA: TGTGCCAGCAGCTTAGTGGGCGGCACCGGGGAGCTGTTTTTT.

The rearrangement joins TRBV19 to TRBJ1-6; D not resolved. This CDR3 comprises 15 residues. V was trimmed by 0 bases and J by 10 bases, leaving 13 bases between them. Germline V lookup: CDR1 LNHDA, CDR2 SQIVND (reference sequence). The CDR3 here is CASSIDLYGASPLHF. In DNA form, the CDR3 reads TGTGCCAGTAGTATAGATCTATACGGTGCCTCACCCCTCCACTTT.

This rearrangement joins TRBV2 to TRBJ1-1; D is ambiguous. CDR3 length equals 13 residues. In germline, CDR1 is SNHLY, CDR2 FYNNEI. V was shortened by 7 bases and J by 0 bases, with 9 bases between the two germline ends. CDR3 loop: CASNKEVNTEAFF. DNA for the CDR3: TGTGCCAGCAACAAGGAGGTGAACACTGAAGCTTTCTTT.

The chain joins TRBV10-3 to TRBJ1-5; 7 positions agree with TRBD1. The CDR3 covers 17 residues. The trim removed 2 bases at V and 3 bases at J, leaving 10 bases unmatched. Germline CDR1 is ENHRY and CDR2 is SYGVKD. CDR3 bases: TGTGCCATCAGTGAGAGGGTGACAGGGCCGCACAATCAGCCCCAGCATTTT. Residues: CAISERVTGPHNQPQHF.

The chain links TRBV28 to TRBJ2-7, with D uncertain. The CDR3 is made up of 11 amino acids. Germline values: CDR1 MDHEN, CDR2 SYDVKM. V was clipped by 8 bases and J by 6 bases, with 11 bases between them. The CDR3 nucleotides read TGTGCCAGCCTTCAAGGTGGCGAGCAGTACTTC. Translation: CASLQGGEQYF.

The rearrangement links TRBV5-4 to TRBJ1-3; 7 positions agree with TRBD1. The CDR3 contains 14 residues. V lost 1 base, J lost 4 bases, and 2 bases stayed unmatched. Germline V gene data show CDR1 as SGHNT and CDR2 as YYREEE (reference sequence). For the CDR3, the DNA is TGTGCCAGCAGCTTGACAGGGGCCGGAAACACCATATATTTT. Protein product: CASSLTGAGNTIYF.

V is TRBV11-3 and J is TRBJ2-1, with D possibly called TRBD1 or TRBD2 (6 bases each). The germline CDR1 and CDR2 sequences are SGHNT and YENEEA. This CDR3 is built from 14 residues. Trimming removed 5 bases at V and 10 bases at J, with 18 bases between. The CDR3 region is CASSPGREGGEQFF. The CDR3 DNA reads TGTGCCAGCAGCCCGGGGCGCGAGGGGGGCGAGCAGTTCTTC.

The chain is built from TRBV19 and TRBJ1-1; D unclear. The CDR3 spans 15 residues. Germline loops: CDR1 LNHDA, CDR2 SQIVND (reference sequence). The V end was cut by 6 bases, the J end by 7 bases, with 21 bases between. The CDR3 nucleotides are TGTGCCAGTAGATTCCGGGCCGCGGTTGGGAGTGAAGCTTTCTTT. Protein product: CASRFRAAVGSEAFF.

The chain recombines TRBV19 with TRBJ2-7; either TRBD1 or TRBD2 may supply D (5 bases each). The CDR3 covers 13 residues. V shed 9 bases and J shed 3 bases, with 15 bases lying between them. CDR1 and CDR2 (germline): LNHDA, SQIVND (reference sequence). The CDR3: CASRPGTDYEQYF. The CDR3 DNA sequence: TGTGCCAGCCGCCCCGGGACGGACTACGAGCAGTACTTC.

The genes are TRBV14 and TRBJ2-5, with 14 nucleotides matching TRBD2. Germline trimming cut 4 bases from V and 5 bases from J; bases unmatched to any gene: 3. Germline values: CDR1 SGHDN, CDR2 FVKESK. The CDR3 spans 15 residues. The CDR3 spells CASSLRLAGGETQYF. In DNA, the CDR3 is TGTGCCAGCAGCCTAAGACTAGCGGGAGGGGAGACCCAGTACTTC. Full variable domain (rest looked up from reference TRBV14 and TRBJ2-5): EAGVTQFPSHSVIEKGQTVTLRCDPISGHDNLYWYRRVMGKEIKFLLHFVKESKQDESGMPNNRFLAERTGGTYSTLKVQPAELEDSGVYFCASSLRLAGGETQYFGPGTRLLVL.

The chain employs TRBV11-1 and TRBJ2-3, with 7 bases matching TRBD2. Trimming at V came to 3 bases and at J to 6 bases, leaving 6 bases not matched to a gene. CDR3 size: 14 residues. Germline CDR1 is SGHAT and CDR2 is FQDESV (reference sequence). The CDR3 DNA follows: TGTGCCAGCAGCTTGGATGGCGGGAGCGATACGCAGTATTTT. The encoded protein is CASSLDGGSDTQYF.

J is TRBJ2-7 and V is TRBV4-2; either TRBD1 or TRBD2 may supply D (6 bases each). Germline CDR1 LGHNA, CDR2 YNFKEQ. CDR3 length equals 15 residues. Trimming left V 4 bases short and J 5 bases short, with 18 bases between. This CDR3 reads CASSLQSGGYDEQYF. Written as DNA, the CDR3 is TGTGCCAGCAGCCTCCAATCCGGGGGCTACGACGAGCAGTACTTC.

This clone was observed once. V is TRBV7-2 and J is TRBJ2-3; D uncertain. Germline CDR1 and CDR2: SGHTA and FQGNSA. Between the trimmed V and J ends, which lost 4 bases and 6 bases, there was a span of 8 bases. The CDR3 consists of 12 residues. CDR3 coding DNA: TGTGCCAGCAGCTCATACGGGGATACGCAGTATTTT. Its translation: CASSSYGDTQYF.

This chain connects TRBV5-6 to TRBJ2-5; D is ambiguous. The CDR3 loop spans 14 amino acids. Trimming removed 3 bases at V and 1 base at J, with 10 bases between. Germline V gives CDR1 SGHDT, CDR2 YYEEEE. The CDR3 bases are TGTGCCAGCAGCTGGGAAAGGTCCCAAGAGACCCAGTACTTC. Encoded protein: CASSWERSQETQYF.

This rearrangement joins TRBV3-1 (or the pseudogene TRBV3-2) to TRBJ1-6; 7 positions agree with TRBD1. This CDR3 region has 15 residues. Trimming at V came to 6 bases and at J to 8 bases, leaving 10 bases not matched to a gene. Germline assignment: CDR1 LGHDT and CDR2 YNNKEL (reference sequence). CDR3 in amino acids: CASSPTGVIDSPLHF. As DNA, the CDR3 is TGTGCCAGCAGTCCTACAGGGGTCATTGATTCACCCCTCCACTTT.

The V gene is TRBV11-2, the J gene TRBJ1-5; TRBD1 aligns across 8 bases. This CDR3 has 16 amino acids. The junction had 10 bases not matched to a gene; V was cut back by 5 bases and J by 4 bases. Looked up from germline, CDR1 is SGHAT and CDR2 is FQNNGV. This CDR3 reads CASSVAGDRGNQPQHF. As DNA, the CDR3 is TGTGCCAGCAGCGTTGCGGGCGACAGGGGTAATCAGCCCCAGCATTTT.

This clone was found once. The chain is built from TRBV14 and TRBJ1-2; the D gene is possibly TRBD1 (5 bases). Germline V CDR1 and CDR2: SGHDN, FVKESK. This CDR3 has 15 amino acids. V dropped 4 bases and J dropped 7 bases, with 19 bases sitting between them. CDR3 region: CASSPFTGQGGGYTF. The CDR3 nucleotides are TGTGCCAGCAGCCCCTTCACGGGGCAGGGAGGTGGCTACACCTTC. Full variable domain (remainder filled in from reference TRBV14 and TRBJ1-2): EAGVTQFPSHSVIEKGQTVTLRCDPISGHDNLYWYRRVMGKEIKFLLHFVKESKQDESGMPNNRFLAERTGGTYSTLKVQPAELEDSGVYFCASSPFTGQGGGYTFGSGTRLTVV.

The chain is built from TRBV7-2 and TRBJ2-5; 10 bases agree with TRBD2. The germline CDR1 and CDR2 sequences are SGHTA and FQGNSA. With 3 bases clipped from V and 5 bases from J, the junction kept 3 bases outside the gene matches. This CDR3 is built from 14 residues. The chain's CDR3 is CASSFSGRGETQYF. As DNA, the CDR3 is TGTGCCAGCAGCTTCAGCGGGAGGGGCGAGACCCAGTACTTC.

This clone was counted between two and nine times. This sequence joins TRBV14 and TRBJ2-1; TRBD2 matches at 9 bases. Germline trimming cut 7 bases from V and 5 bases from J; bases unmatched to any gene: 12. CDR1 SGHDN and CDR2 FVKESK come from the germline V gene. This CDR3 is 16 amino acids long. The CDR3 DNA follows: TGTGCCAGCACTAAGTTTCTAGCGGGACAACACAATGAGCAGTTCTTC. The encoded protein is CASTKFLAGQHNEQFF. Filled out from reference TRBV14 and TRBJ2-1, the complete variable domain reads EAGVTQFPSHSVIEKGQTVTLRCDPISGHDNLYWYRRVMGKEIKFLLHFVKESKQDESGMPNNRFLAERTGGTYSTLKVQPAELEDSGVYFCASTKFLAGQHNEQFFGPGTRLTVL.

The rearrangement links TRBV7-9 to TRBJ2-7, with D tentatively TRBD1 (7 bases). The V end lost 4 bases, the J end lost 1 base, and 11 bases lay between the germline ends. The germline V gene has CDR1 SEHNR and CDR2 FQNEAQ (reference sequence). The CDR3 contains 14 residues. The CDR3 region has the DNA TGTGCCAGCAGCTCTTCAGGGGGGTCCTACGAGCAGTACTTC. This gives the protein CASSSSGGSYEQYF.

This chain uses TRBV28 with TRBJ1-1; D gene uncertain. The germline V gene has CDR1 MDHEN and CDR2 SYDVKM. V lost 3 bases and J lost 6, with 5 bases in between. This CDR3 has 11 amino acids. CDR3 sequence (DNA): TGTGCCAGCAGTTTCGGTCCTGAAGCTTTCTTT. Its protein is CASSFGPEAFF. The variable domain in full, with the rest retrieved from reference TRBV28 and TRBJ1-1, is DVKVTQSSRYLVKRTGEKVFLECVQDMDHENMFWYRQDPGLGLRLIYFSYDVKMKEKGDIPEGYSVSREKKERFSLILESASTNQTSMYLCASSFGPEAFFGQGTRLTVV.